Listed below are T cell receptor beta chains from one sample, sequenced in a study of read filtering for tumor transcriptome and immune sequencing. TCRdb processed the reads anew with MiXCR; each CDR3 protein has one entry. Of tens of thousands of distinct CDR3 sequences listed, approximately 12% are singletons. Sample: a population of CD138-negative cells sorted from bone marrow. The receptors were sampled from a donor aged 40 or older with multiple myeloma. Each CDR3 is given with its conserved first and last residue. Fields, in order: V gene, CDR3 length, clone size, D gene, J gene, CDR3 protein, CDR3 DNA. A D gene is named only where the DNA matches it firmly. Clone sizes are given selectively: once, few, many, or a class where the clone is expanded.

TRBV7-2	15	many	-	TRBJ2-5	CASSEAGTKEETQYF	TGTGCCAGCAGCGAAGCCGGGACCAAGGAAGAGACCCAGTACTTC
TRBV28	15	many	TRBD2	TRBJ2-5	CASSLFLAGRGTQYF	TGTGCCAGCAGTTTATTCCTAGCGGGAAGGGGGACCCAGTACTTC
TRBV20-1	16	few	-	TRBJ2-1	CSARWASASSYNEQFF	TGCAGTGCTAGGTGGGCCAGCGCGAGCTCCTACAATGAGCAGTTCTTC
TRBV6-5	16	-	TRBD2	TRBJ2-1	CASSYSLTSGQSEQFF	TGTGCCAGCAGTTACTCGCTGACTAGCGGGCAGAGTGAGCAGTTCTTC
TRBV12-3/TRBV12-4	14	many	-	TRBJ1-1	CASSYRGSGTEAFF	TGTGCCAGCAGTTATCGGGGATCAGGAACTGAAGCTTTCTTT
TRBV6-5	16	many	TRBD2	TRBJ2-1	CASSYTGGTPYNEQFF	TGTGCCAGCAGTTATACGGGAGGGACACCCTACAATGAGCAGTTCTTC
TRBV4-1	14	many	-	TRBJ2-2	CASSHGIFTGELFF	TGCGCCAGCAGCCACGGCATCTTCACCGGGGAGCTGTTTTTT
TRBV7-2	16	many	TRBD2	TRBJ2-5	CASSPDRRLAGETQYF	TGTGCCAGCAGCCCCGACCGACGGCTAGCGGGGGAGACCCAGTACTTC
TRBV20-1	15	many	-	TRBJ2-1	CSARDRRTRKDEQFF	TGCAGTGCTAGAGATCGAAGGACCCGTAAGGATGAGCAGTTCTTC
TRBV20-1	12	many	TRBD2	TRBJ2-7	CSARGTSYEQYF	TGCAGTGCTAGAGGGACTAGTTACGAGCAGTACTTC
TRBV29-1	13	many	-	TRBJ2-1	CSGRQSSYNEQFF	TGCAGCGGCCGTCAGAGCTCCTACAATGAGCAGTTCTTC
TRBV7-9	11	many	-	TRBJ2-7	CASSSRDKPYF	TGTGCCAGCAGCTCACGGGACAAACCTTACTTC
TRBV2	15	many	TRBD1	TRBJ2-1	CASRETGVGYNEQFF	TGTGCCAGCAGAGAGACAGGGGTGGGCTACAATGAGCAGTTCTTC
TRBV29-1	12	many	-	TRBJ1-2	CSVPDRSYGYTF	TGCAGCGTCCCGGATAGAAGCTATGGCTACACCTTC
TRBV20-1	15	many	-	TRBJ2-7	CSARVPDWENYEQYF	TGCAGTGCTAGAGTCCCGGACTGGGAAAATTACGAGCAGTACTTC
TRBV7-8	15	many	-	TRBJ1-5	CASSLEYAGNQPQHF	TGTGCCAGCAGCTTAGAGTATGCGGGGAATCAGCCCCAGCATTTT
TRBV6-1	12	many	TRBD1	TRBJ2-1	CASRGQYNEQFF	TGTGCCAGCAGGGGACAGTACAATGAGCAGTTCTTC
TRBV29-1	14	many	TRBD1	TRBJ2-5	CSVVSGQGAETQYF	TGCAGCGTTGTCTCGGGACAGGGCGCGGAGACCCAGTACTTC
TRBV6-1	14	many	-	TRBJ2-3	CASSERIRSDTQYF	TGTGCCAGCAGTGAACGGATTCGATCAGATACGCAGTATTTT
TRBV28	14	many	-	TRBJ2-7	CASSLVHHSYEQYF	TGTGCCAGCAGTTTAGTACACCACTCCTACGAGCAGTACTTC
TRBV7-9	14	many	TRBD1	TRBJ2-1	CASSAGTGVNEQFF	TGTGCCAGCAGCGCCGGGACAGGGGTTAATGAGCAGTTCTTC
TRBV12-3/TRBV12-4	15	many	-	TRBJ1-2	CASSLRDPRVHGYTF	TGTGCCAGCAGTTTAAGGGACCCGAGGGTCCATGGCTACACCTTC
TRBV29-1	13	few	-	TRBJ1-2	CSVDLGRSAGYTF	TGCAGCGTTGATCTCGGACGGTCCGCGGGCTACACCTTC
TRBV5-1	16	few	-	TRBJ1-4	CASSLAGHATNEKLFF	TGCGCCAGCAGCTTAGCGGGACACGCAACTAATGAAAAACTGTTTTTT
TRBV9	17	many	TRBD2	TRBJ2-5	CASSVVEWTSLMETQYF	TGTGCCAGCAGCGTAGTAGAGTGGACTAGTCTTATGGAGACCCAGTACTTC
TRBV20-1	14	many	-	TRBJ2-2	CSARDRRNTGELFF	TGCAGTGCTAGAGATAGGCGGAACACCGGGGAGCTGTTTTTT
TRBV29-1	13	once	-	TRBJ1-1	CSVEPIWNTEAFF	TGCAGCGTTGAACCCATTTGGAACACTGAAGCCTTCTTT
TRBV28	13	many	-	TRBJ1-1	CASSSRDNTEAFF	TGTGCCAGCAGTTCCAGGGATAACACTGAAGCTTTCTTT
TRBV19	16	medium-sized	TRBD2	TRBJ2-1	CASSTGTSGRSNEQFF	TGTGCCAGTAGTACCGGGACTAGCGGGAGGAGTAATGAGCAGTTCTTC
TRBV12-3/TRBV12-4	14	-	TRBD2	TRBJ2-4	CASRPTSRSHIQYF	TGTGCCAGCAGGCCGACTAGCAGGAGTCACATTCAGTACTTC
TRBV29-1	14	many	-	TRBJ2-5	CSVAPEGGLGTQYF	TGCAGCGTTGCACCGGAGGGGGGCCTCGGGACCCAGTACTTC
TRBV10-3	14	many	-	TRBJ2-3	CAISPGHSTDTQYF	TGTGCCATCAGTCCGGGACATAGCACAGATACGCAGTATTTT
TRBV4-1	13	few	-	TRBJ1-3	CASSLIAENTIYF	TGCGCCAGCAGCCTAATAGCTGAAAACACCATATATTTT
TRBV29-1	13	many	TRBD2	TRBJ2-1	CSVSGVQYNEQFF	TGCAGCGTTAGCGGGGTACAATACAATGAGCAGTTCTTC